The 24 T cell receptor beta chains in this list originate from one sample, sequenced in a study of blood T cell repertoires in COVID-19. Assay used: immunoSEQ multiplex PCR; TCRdb lists only in-frame clones, some missing. The data hold some 370,000 clones, with around 90% observed a single time. Input material: peripheral blood. These receptors were taken from a man between 35 and 55 years old with acute or convalescent COVID-19.

This chain links TRBV19 with TRBJ2-3; 14 bases fit TRBD2. The V gene end was trimmed by 5 bases and the J gene end by 0 bases; junction bases not matched to a gene: 7. The CDR3 is 18 residues long. Germline CDR1 LNHDA, CDR2 SQIVND (reference sequence). The CDR3 sequence: CASSRTSGGLPSTDTQYF. The CDR3 coding sequence is TGTGCCAGTAGTCGGACTAGCGGGGGGCTCCCTAGCACAGATACGCAGTATTTT.

This chain connects TRBV6-2 or TRBV6-3 to TRBJ2-7; 8 bases map to TRBD1. From germline, CDR1 is MNHEY and CDR2 SVGEGT. The V gene end was trimmed by 5 bases and the J gene end by 6 bases; junction bases not matched to a gene: 9. The CDR3 is 14 amino acids. This CDR3 reads CASSPQRTGREQYF. CDR3 in DNA: TGTGCCAGCAGTCCCCAAAGGACAGGGCGCGAGCAGTACTTC.

The V call is TRBV24-1, the J call TRBJ2-3; 10 bases line up with TRBD2. Germline assignment: CDR1 KGHDR and CDR2 SFDVKD. The CDR3 sequence is 16 residues long. Trimming at V came to 0 bases and at J to 2 bases, leaving 1 base not matched to a gene. CDR3 sequence reads: CATSDLTSGDTDTQYF. The DNA of the CDR3 is TGTGCCACCAGTGATTTGACTAGCGGGGACACAGATACGCAGTATTTT.

This chain uses TRBV4-3 with TRBJ2-2; D might be TRBD2 (6 bases). Germline V CDR1 and CDR2: LGHNA, YSLEER. CDR3 length equals 16 residues. Trimming pared 0 bases from V and 2 bases from J, leaving 10 bases between. The CDR3 sequence is CASSQDAGINTGELFF. The DNA for the CDR3 is TGCGCCAGCAGCCAAGATGCGGGAATAAACACCGGGGAGCTGTTTTTT.

For the CDR3, the DNA is TGTGCCAGCAGTTACTACCTTCTAAAATCACCCCTCCACTTT. Translation: CASSYYLLKSPLHF. The chain couples TRBV6-5 to TRBJ1-6; D gene unclear. The CDR3 spans 14 residues. Germline V gene data show CDR1 as MNHEY and CDR2 as SVGAGI. Trimming pared 1 base from V and 10 bases from J, leaving 11 bases between.

The gene calls are TRBV4-3 and TRBJ1-3, with D possibly being TRBD1 (6 bases). V dropped 0 bases and J dropped 3 bases, with 12 bases sitting between them. Germline loops: CDR1 LGHNA, CDR2 YSLEER. The CDR3 has 16 residues. Here the CDR3 DNA reads TGCGCCAGCAGCCAAGATTGGGCAGGGGTTGGAAACACCATATATTTT. This gives the protein CASSQDWAGVGNTIYF.

The sample holds one count of this clone. V gene TRBV28 combines with J gene TRBJ1-1, with unresolved D. Between the trimmed V and J ends, which lost 5 bases and 0 bases, there was a span of 10 bases. CDR1 is MDHEN, CDR2 SYDVKM, per germline. The CDR3 is 14 amino acids. CDR3 nucleotides: TGTGCCAGCAGTCCCCTCAGGATGAACACTGAAGCTTTCTTT. It encodes CASSPLRMNTEAFF.

This clone showed up just a few times. The genes are TRBV15 and TRBJ2-1; TRBD2 is a possible D gene (7 bases). V lost 0 bases and J lost 8, with 23 bases in between. CDR3 length: 18 residues. The germline CDR1 and CDR2 sequences are LNHNV and YYDKDF (reference sequence). Here the CDR3 DNA reads TGTGCCACCAGCAGAGATAGGGTCTCGGGGGGCAGGGTCGATGAGCAGTTCTTC. It specifies CATSRDRVSGGRVDEQFF.

The chain combines TRBV6-5 with TRBJ2-7; D is undetermined. CDR3 length: 15 residues. Germline CDR1 is MNHEY and CDR2 is SVGAGI. V lost 0 bases and J 3 bases, leaving 12 bases between the germline ends. The CDR3 here is CASSYSTVAGYEQYF. Here the CDR3 DNA reads TGTGCCAGCAGTTACTCGACCGTGGCAGGCTACGAGCAGTACTTC.

This clone was observed once. The chain recombines TRBV5-1 with TRBJ2-7; TRBD2 matches at 8 bases. There are 14 residues in the CDR3. The V gene end was trimmed by 0 bases and the J gene end by 4 bases; junction bases not matched to a gene: 3. Germline V gene data show CDR1 as SGHRS and CDR2 as YFSETQ. CDR3 loop: CASSLAGGGYEQYF. CDR3 bases: TGCGCCAGCAGCTTGGCCGGCGGGGGGTACGAGCAGTACTTC. The full variable domain, completed using reference TRBV5-1 and TRBJ2-7, is KAGVTQTPRYLIKTRGQQVTLSCSPISGHRSVSWYQQTPGQGLQFLFEYFSETQRNKGNFPGRFSGRQFSNSRSEMNVSTLELGDSALYLCASSLAGGGYEQYFGPGTRLTVT.

This clone occurred a few times. This chain connects TRBV7-6 to TRBJ2-3; tentative D call: TRBD2 (6 bases). CDR1 SGHVS and CDR2 FNYEAQ come from the germline V gene. The CDR3 sequence is 17 residues long. The V end lost 1 base, the J end lost 0 bases, and 14 bases lay between the germline ends. Here the CDR3 reads CASSLVAGTASTDTQYF. Written as DNA, the CDR3 is TGTGCCAGCAGCTTAGTCGCGGGAACGGCTAGCACAGATACGCAGTATTTT.

Comment on this clone: In the same sample, other DNA sequences code for this CDR3. The chain joins TRBV19 to TRBJ2-5, with 8 bases lining up with TRBD1. This CDR3 has 16 amino acids. Unmatched junction bases numbered 9, after V lost 1 base and J lost 5 bases. Germline V gene lookup returns CDR1 LNHDA and CDR2 SQIVND (reference sequence). Written as DNA, the CDR3 is TGTGCCAGTAGTATAGGGCAGGGGGCGGGAAGGGAGACCCAGTACTTC. It codes for CASSIGQGAGRETQYF.

The chain has TRBV11-2 and TRBJ2-1; a weak D match, TRBD1 (5 bases). CDR1 and CDR2 (germline): SGHAT, FQNNGV. The CDR3 is made up of 13 amino acids. Deletions cut 3 bases from V and 9 bases from J, with 12 bases between. The CDR3 nucleotides read TGTGCCAGCAGCTTTGGAATAGGGGTTGAGCAGTTCTTC. This translates into CASSFGIGVEQFF.

V is TRBV27 and J is TRBJ1-2; no clear D. V lost 4 bases to trimming and J lost 0 bases, with 9 bases between them. The CDR3 is 14 amino acids. Germline V gene data show CDR1 as MNHEY and CDR2 as SMNVEV (reference sequence). CDR3 nucleotide sequence: TGTGCCAGCAGTTCCCGGGAGACTAACTATGGCTACACCTTC. Amino acid sequence: CASSSRETNYGYTF.

J is TRBJ1-5 and V is TRBV19, with D possibly being TRBD1 (6 bases). The V end lost 5 bases, the J end lost 4 bases, and 18 bases lay between the germline ends. Germline assignment: CDR1 LNHDA and CDR2 SQIVND (reference sequence). This CDR3 is built from 16 residues. This chain's CDR3 is CASSATWTVLNQPQHF. CDR3 DNA sequence: TGTGCCAGTAGTGCTACTTGGACAGTGCTTAATCAGCCCCAGCATTTT.

The chain combines TRBV7-8 with TRBJ1-1; D call uncertain. Germline-derived CDR1 and CDR2 are SGHVS and FQNEAQ. Trimming took 0 bases from V and 0 from J, leaving 17 bases between them. The CDR3 spans 18 residues. CDR3 DNA: TGTGCCAGCAGCTTAGCAACTAGGTCGGCAGCAATGAACACTGAAGCTTTCTTT. Its protein is CASSLATRSAAMNTEAFF. The full variable domain, its missing parts supplied by reference TRBV7-8 and TRBJ1-1, is GAGVSQSPRYKVAKRGQDVALRCDPISGHVSLFWYQQALGQGPEFLTYFQNEAQLDKSGLPSDRFFAERPEGSVSTLKIQRTQQEDSAVYLCASSLATRSAAMNTEAFFGQGTRLTVV.

This chain connects TRBV14 to TRBJ1-2; 7 bases match TRBD1. The germline V gene has CDR1 SGHDN and CDR2 FVKESK. Trimming cost V 3 bases and J 7 bases; bases outside gene matches: 14. The CDR3 has 16 amino acids. The CDR3 region has the DNA TGTGCCAGCAGCCACGCAGGGGGAATTTCTCGTACTGGCTACACCTTC. As protein: CASSHAGGISRTGYTF.

This clone was recorded only once. The chain carries TRBV2 and TRBJ2-3; possible D gene TRBD2, 5 bases. V lost 2 bases, J lost 7 bases, and 13 bases lay in between. Germline lookup yields CDR1 SNHLY and CDR2 FYNNEI. This CDR3 is 14 amino acids long. The CDR3 DNA sequence: TGTGCCAGCAGTGAAATCGCCCGGGAAAATACGCAGTATTTT. Translated: CASSEIARENTQYF.

As regards this clone: Other DNA sequences in the same sample also yield this CDR3. This chain joins TRBV28 and TRBJ2-7; D possibly corresponds to TRBD1 (6 bases). The CDR3 runs 12 residues. CDR1 and CDR2 from the germline V gene are MDHEN and SYDVKM. Trimming shortened V by 5 bases and J by 6 bases, and 11 bases separated the two germline ends. CDR3 protein: CASSLRGSEQYF. The CDR3 nucleotides are TGTGCCAGCAGTCTTAGGGGGTCCGAGCAGTACTTC.

V usage is TRBV12-5 and J usage is TRBJ1-5; 7 nucleotides line up with TRBD1. The ends lost 6 bases at V and 2 bases at J; junction bases unmatched: 4. This CDR3 is 14 amino acids long. Germline V gene lookup returns CDR1 LGHNT and CDR2 FRNRAP. The CDR3 loop reads CASGDGTGNQPQHF. The CDR3 nucleotides read TGTGCTAGTGGGGACGGGACAGGCAATCAGCCCCAGCATTTT.

V is TRBV19 and J is TRBJ2-7; 7 nucleotides agree with TRBD2. Germline CDR1 and CDR2: LNHDA and SQIVND (reference sequence). This CDR3 contains 13 residues. After removal of 8 bases from V and 3 bases from J, the junction contained 7 bases not matched to a gene. CDR3 DNA sequence: TGTGCCAGTGCTGCGGGAGCAAGCTACGAGCAGTACTTC. This codes for CASAAGASYEQYF.

The genes are TRBV7-2 and TRBJ2-7; 9 bases agree with TRBD1. This CDR3 has 15 amino acids. Germline CDR1 reads SGHTA; CDR2 reads FQGNSA. The ends lost 5 bases at V and 9 bases at J; junction bases unmatched: 14. The CDR3 DNA reads TGTGCCAGCAGCCTACAGGGGGCCAAAACATGGGCGCAGTACTTC. It specifies CASSLQGAKTWAQYF.

The V call is TRBV19, the J call TRBJ1-2, with 7 bases lining up with TRBD1. Germline V CDR1 and CDR2: LNHDA, SQIVND (reference sequence). Losses at the gene ends were 3 bases for V and 6 bases for J; bases not matched to a gene: 16. This CDR3 is 17 amino acids long. CDR3 sequence: CASSIRTGFLRSDGYTF. CDR3 in DNA: TGTGCCAGTAGTATTAGGACAGGCTTTCTCCGGTCTGATGGCTACACCTTC.

V gene TRBV11-3 combines with J gene TRBJ2-5; D uncertain. The ends were cut back, 0 bases at V and 7 bases at J, with 9 bases in the middle. There are 13 residues in the CDR3. The germline gives CDR1 SGHNT, CDR2 YENEEA. For the CDR3, the DNA is TGTGCCAGCAGCTTAGACCCCTCCGGGACCCAGTACTTC. Translating gives CASSLDPSGTQYF. The whole variable domain, filled in from reference TRBV11-3 and TRBJ2-5, reads EAGVVQSPRYKIIEKKQPVAFWCNPISGHNTLYWYLQNLGQGPELLIRYENEEAVDDSQLPKDRFSAERLKGVDSTLKIQPAELGDSAVYLCASSLDPSGTQYFGPGTRLLVL.